The 14 T cell receptor beta chains in this list originate from one sample, sequenced in a study of blood T cell repertoires in COVID-19. Sequenced by immunoSEQ multiplex PCR; TCRdb stores in-frame clones only, minus some. The table lists about 320,000 clones, roughly 89% of them singletons, with about 5% in the top ten. Sequencing was done on a sample of PBMCs or T cells enriched from blood (not recorded which). The receptors derive from a man aged 55 to 70 who had recovered from COVID-19.

The V and J genes are TRBV13 and TRBJ2-7; 8 positions agree with TRBD1. After removal of 6 bases from V and 3 bases from J, the junction contained 7 bases not matched to a gene. This CDR3 is 14 amino acids long. Looked up from germline, CDR1 is PRHDT and CDR2 is FYEKMQ (reference sequence). The CDR3 DNA reads TGTGCCAGCAGGCCCGGGACAGGACTCTACGAGCAGTACTTC. It is translated as CASRPGTGLYEQYF. The variable domain in full, with the rest retrieved from reference TRBV13 and TRBJ2-7, is AAGVIQSPRHLIKEKRETATLKCYPIPRHDTVYWYQQGPGQDPQFLISFYEKMQSDKGSIPDRFSAQQFSDYHSELNMSSLELGDSALYFCASRPGTGLYEQYFGPGTRLTVT.

The chain recombines TRBV2 with TRBJ1-6; 7 bases align to TRBD1. This CDR3 has 14 residues. V was pared by 8 bases and J by 7 bases, with 8 bases of the junction left unmatched. Germline CDR1 reads SNHLY; CDR2 reads FYNNEI. In DNA form, the CDR3 reads TGTGCCAGCGGCGGGGACAGTCGGAATTCACCCCTCCACTTT. Protein sequence: CASGGDSRNSPLHF.

This clone has just a few counts. The chain recombines TRBV4-1 with TRBJ1-5; possibly TRBD1 for D (5 bases). The germline V and J ends were trimmed by 8 bases and 9 bases, with 23 bases remaining between them. Germline V CDR1 and CDR2: MGHRA, YSYEKL. The CDR3 is made up of 15 amino acids. The CDR3 DNA is TGCGCCAGCCCCCCGGGGGGGTCAACGATCCGGCCCCAGCATTTT. Protein: CASPPGGSTIRPQHF.

DNA of the CDR3: TGTGCCACCAGTGATGGAGTGCAATCTTTCTTT. Translating it yields CATSDGVQSFF. The chain recombines TRBV24-1 with TRBJ1-1; no firm D call. Looked up from germline, CDR1 is KGHDR and CDR2 is SFDVKD. Trimming cost V 3 bases and J 12 bases, with 10 bases left between them. The length of the CDR3 is 11 residues.

V gene TRBV11-2 combines with J gene TRBJ2-1; 8 bases are a match to TRBD2. The CDR3 totals 14 residues. The trim removed 2 bases at V and 6 bases at J, leaving 3 bases unmatched. In germline, CDR1 is SGHAT, CDR2 FQNNGV. The CDR3 DNA sequence: TGTGCCAGCAGCTTAACCGGGACTAGCAATGAGCAGTTCTTC. It specifies CASSLTGTSNEQFF.

The V call is TRBV6-5, the J call TRBJ1-1, with a tentative D call TRBD1 (6 bases). Germline-derived CDR1 and CDR2 are MNHEY and SVGAGI. The CDR3 extends over 14 amino acids. V lost 6 bases and J 0 bases, leaving 11 bases between the germline ends. As DNA, the CDR3 is TGTGCCAGCAGCCCCGACAGGTTGAACACTGAAGCTTTCTTT. Amino acid sequence: CASSPDRLNTEAFF.

The chain couples TRBV19 to TRBJ2-2, with a weak D call TRBD1 (5 bases). V lost 4 bases, J lost 6 bases, and 24 bases lay in between. The CDR3 has 18 residues. Germline CDR1 and CDR2: LNHDA and SQIVND (reference sequence). The CDR3 loop is CASSTETFRGSRSGELFF. The CDR3 nucleotides are TGTGCCAGTAGTACGGAGACTTTTAGGGGATCACGCTCCGGGGAGCTGTTTTTT.

V usage is TRBV7-2 and J usage is TRBJ1-5, with TRBD1 matching 7 bases. The CDR3 has 16 amino acids. Trimming at V came to 5 bases and at J to 0 bases, leaving 7 bases not matched to a gene. Germline CDR1 is SGHTA and CDR2 is FQGNSA. This CDR3 reads CASSPGTAYSNQPQHF. CDR3 DNA sequence: TGTGCCAGCAGCCCGGGGACAGCATATAGCAATCAGCCCCAGCATTTT.

The chain couples TRBV7-3 to TRBJ2-3, with TRBD2 as a possible D gene (6 bases). V shed 5 bases and J shed 0 bases, with 9 bases lying between them. Germline loops: CDR1 SGHTA, CDR2 FQGTGA. The CDR3 loop spans 14 amino acids. The CDR3 loop is CASSKGGSTDTQYF. As DNA, the CDR3 is TGTGCCAGCAGCAAAGGAGGGAGCACAGATACGCAGTATTTT.

This chain links TRBV3-1 (or the pseudogene TRBV3-2) with TRBJ1-2; the match to TRBD1 covers 10 bases. Trimming removed 2 bases from V and 7 bases from J; junction bases left unmatched: 4. Germline lookup yields CDR1 LGHDT and CDR2 YNNKEL (reference sequence). The CDR3 spans 14 residues. The CDR3 nucleotides read TGTGCCAGCAGCCAACGACAGGGGGCGGTTGGCTACACCTTC. Protein: CASSQRQGAVGYTF.

The rearrangement joins TRBV7-9 to TRBJ1-1; D is possibly TRBD1 (6 bases). CDR1 is SEHNR and CDR2 is FQNEAQ in the germline V gene (reference sequence). The CDR3 extends over 14 amino acids. V gave up 5 bases and J gave up 4 bases, with 14 bases separating them. This CDR3 reads CASSAGEGGTEAFF. CDR3 in DNA: TGTGCCAGCAGCGCCGGGGAGGGGGGCACTGAAGCTTTCTTT.

The chain couples TRBV10-3 to TRBJ2-7; the D is unclear. Germline V gene lookup returns CDR1 ENHRY and CDR2 SYGVKD. Trimming removed 3 bases from V and 5 bases from J, with 14 bases in between. The CDR3 spans 14 residues. CDR3 sequence (DNA): TGTGCCATCAGTGATCGAGTAAGAACCCACGAGCAGTACTTC. Translation gives CAISDRVRTHEQYF.

The chain employs TRBV4-1 and TRBJ2-3; 12 bases align to TRBD1. This CDR3 region has 15 residues. With V trimmed by 8 bases and J by 4 bases, 7 bases remained unmatched. Per the germline V gene, CDR1 is MGHRA and CDR2 is YSYEKL. In nucleotides, the CDR3 is TGCGCCAGCTCTATGGGGACAGGGGGCCCAGATACGCAGTATTTT. It translates to CASSMGTGGPDTQYF.

Only a few counts were recorded for this clone. This chain connects TRBV19 to TRBJ1-1, with TRBD1 as a possible D gene (6 bases). Trimming took off 4 bases at V and 0 bases at J, with 15 bases between the two ends. The CDR3 is 16 amino acids. Germline-derived CDR1 and CDR2 are LNHDA and SQIVND (reference sequence). The CDR3 loop reads CASSKGVLSLNTEAFF. The CDR3 DNA is TGTGCCAGTAGTAAGGGGGTGTTATCTTTGAACACTGAAGCTTTCTTT.